The source of this T cell receptor beta chain is a study of CD8+ T cells in alopecia areata. PBMCs provided sorted CD4+ and CD8+ T cells. Study conclusions and caveats: Higher clonality and more expanded CD8+ clones appeared in lesional than normal scalp. Sequenced scalp T cells also include alphabeta T cells resident in normal skin.

This clone was detected a few times. Its antigen remains unidentified. Germline assignment: CDR1 SEHNR and CDR2 FQNEAQ (reference sequence). V lost 1 base, J lost 6 bases, and 3 bases stayed unmatched. The CDR3 runs to 14 residues. RNA was isolated and reverse transcribed to cDNA, the sequencing template. TCRdb keeps only in-frame clones here, not all; method: immunoSEQ multiplex PCR. The sample holds about 200,000 clones; about 56% are singletons and the top ten take approximately 4.9%. The rearrangement uses TRBV7-9 and TRBJ2-1, with 7 bases matching TRBD1. Sequenced input: CD8+ T cells sorted from blood. This clonotype was obtained from a human donor in good health. CDR3 DNA: TGTGCCAGCAGCTTAGAGGGGGCCCGCAATGAGCAGTTCTTC. It specifies CASSLEGARNEQFF.